A selection of T cell receptor beta chains follows, all from one sample in a study of blood T cell repertoires in COVID-19. Sequencing used immunoSEQ multiplex PCR; TCRdb keeps in-frame clones, though not all of them. The sample lists about 200,000 clones; around 90% were seen once. The sample was peripheral blood. The receptors originated from a man between 60 and 75 years old with COVID-19, enrolled during active disease. Each CDR3 is given with its conserved first and last residue. Each record gives: clone size, J gene, D gene, V gene, CDR3 protein, CDR3 DNA. A D gene is named only where the DNA matches it firmly. A clone size is listed for some rows: how often the clone was seen (once, few, many), or a class if it is expanded.

clone size: NA
J gene: TRBJ2-2
D gene: NA
V gene: TRBV18
CDR3 protein: CASSPDRNTGELFF
CDR3 DNA: TGTGCCAGCTCACCGGACAGGAACACCGGGGAGCTGTTTTTT

clone size: NA
J gene: TRBJ1-5
D gene: TRBD1
V gene: TRBV24-1
CDR3 protein: CATSAAGGGQPQHF
CDR3 DNA: TGTGCCACCAGTGCAGCAGGGGGAGGACAGCCCCAGCATTTT

clone size: NA
J gene: TRBJ2-1
D gene: TRBD2
V gene: TRBV11-2
CDR3 protein: CASSLAASGVINEQFF
CDR3 DNA: TGTGCCAGCAGCTTAGCGGCTAGCGGGGTCATCAATGAGCAGTTCTTC

clone size: NA
J gene: TRBJ2-1
D gene: TRBD1
V gene: TRBV4-3
CDR3 protein: CASSLRRQGADEQFF
CDR3 DNA: TGCGCCAGCAGCCTTCGCAGACAGGGGGCCGATGAGCAGTTCTTC

clone size: NA
J gene: TRBJ1-5
D gene: NA
V gene: TRBV12-3/TRBV12-4
CDR3 protein: CASSFRPEQPQHF
CDR3 DNA: TGTGCCAGCAGTTTCCGCCCCGAGCAGCCCCAGCATTTT

clone size: NA
J gene: TRBJ1-1
D gene: NA
V gene: TRBV29-1
CDR3 protein: CSLSKNTEAFF
CDR3 DNA: TGCAGCCTTAGTAAGAACACTGAAGCTTTCTTT

clone size: NA
J gene: TRBJ2-1
D gene: TRBD1
V gene: TRBV28
CDR3 protein: CASSLFGQVNNEQFF
CDR3 DNA: TGTGCCAGCAGTTTATTCGGACAGGTGAACAATGAGCAGTTCTTC

clone size: NA
J gene: TRBJ1-3
D gene: NA
V gene: TRBV9
CDR3 protein: CASSVRAIGNTIYF
CDR3 DNA: TGTGCCAGCAGTGTGCGGGCCATAGGAAACACCATATATTTT

clone size: NA
J gene: TRBJ1-6
D gene: TRBD1
V gene: TRBV19
CDR3 protein: CASSRARRTGGYSPLHF
CDR3 DNA: TGTGCCAGTAGCCGTGCTCGGCGGACAGGGGGTTATTCACCCCTCCACTTT

clone size: NA
J gene: TRBJ1-1
D gene: NA
V gene: TRBV11-3
CDR3 protein: CASSLEPRTEAFF
CDR3 DNA: TGTGCCAGCAGCTTAGAACCGAGGACTGAAGCTTTCTTT

clone size: NA
J gene: TRBJ1-3
D gene: NA
V gene: TRBV12-3/TRBV12-4
CDR3 protein: CASSYTGSTIYF
CDR3 DNA: TGTGCCAGCAGCTACACAGGGAGCACCATATATTTT

clone size: NA
J gene: TRBJ2-6
D gene: NA
V gene: TRBV27
CDR3 protein: CASSQQGSGANVLTF
CDR3 DNA: TGTGCCAGCAGTCAGCAGGGATCTGGGGCCAACGTCCTGACTTTC

clone size: NA
J gene: TRBJ2-7
D gene: TRBD2
V gene: TRBV7-2
CDR3 protein: CASSFTSGRSYEQYF
CDR3 DNA: TGTGCCAGCAGCTTCACTAGCGGGAGGTCTTACGAGCAGTACTTC

clone size: NA
J gene: TRBJ1-2
D gene: NA
V gene: TRBV30
CDR3 protein: CAWNRGIGYGYTF
CDR3 DNA: TGTGCCTGGAATCGGGGGATTGGGTATGGCTACACCTTC

clone size: NA
J gene: TRBJ2-1
D gene: NA
V gene: TRBV2
CDR3 protein: CASRVDSREQFF
CDR3 DNA: TGTGCCAGCAGGGTAGATTCTAGGGAGCAGTTCTTC

clone size: NA
J gene: TRBJ2-2
D gene: NA
V gene: TRBV6-5
CDR3 protein: CASSSNYRVNTGELFF
CDR3 DNA: TGTGCCAGCAGTTCCAACTACAGGGTTAACACCGGGGAGCTGTTTTTT

clone size: NA
J gene: TRBJ1-4
D gene: NA
V gene: TRBV18
CDR3 protein: CASSKVEEKLFF
CDR3 DNA: TGTGCCAGCTCAAAAGTGGAGGAAAAACTGTTTTTT

clone size: NA
J gene: TRBJ1-2
D gene: NA
V gene: TRBV6-6
CDR3 protein: CASSPRTTNYGYTF
CDR3 DNA: TGTGCCAGCAGTCCAAGGACAACTAACTATGGCTACACCTTC

clone size: few
J gene: TRBJ2-2
D gene: NA
V gene: TRBV5-4
CDR3 protein: CASRPGTSPGGTGELFF
CDR3 DNA: TGTGCCAGCAGGCCAGGGACTTCCCCAGGGGGCACCGGGGAGCTGTTTTTT

clone size: NA
J gene: TRBJ2-1
D gene: TRBD2
V gene: TRBV11-2
CDR3 protein: CASKTWREVTNEQFF
CDR3 DNA: TGTGCCAGCAAGACTTGGCGGGAGGTCACCAATGAGCAGTTCTTC

clone size: NA
J gene: TRBJ2-2
D gene: NA
V gene: TRBV9
CDR3 protein: CASSVRSSTGELFF
CDR3 DNA: TGTGCCAGCAGCGTACGGAGCTCAACCGGGGAGCTGTTTTTT

clone size: NA
J gene: TRBJ2-1
D gene: NA
V gene: TRBV4-2
CDR3 protein: CASSQALYNEQFF
CDR3 DNA: TGTGCCAGCAGCCAAGCTCTCTACAATGAGCAGTTCTTC

clone size: NA
J gene: TRBJ1-1
D gene: NA
V gene: TRBV5-1
CDR3 protein: CASRSGDNMNTEAFF
CDR3 DNA: TGCGCCAGCAGATCCGGGGACAACATGAACACTGAAGCTTTCTTT

clone size: NA
J gene: TRBJ2-7
D gene: TRBD1
V gene: TRBV5-6
CDR3 protein: CASSLGQGGYEQYF
CDR3 DNA: TGTGCCAGCAGCTTAGGACAGGGTGGGTACGAGCAGTACTTC

clone size: NA
J gene: TRBJ2-1
D gene: TRBD1
V gene: TRBV4-1
CDR3 protein: CASSLEGAVDLVNEQFF
CDR3 DNA: TGCGCCAGCAGCCTCGAGGGGGCTGTAGATCTAGTCAATGAGCAGTTCTTC

clone size: NA
J gene: TRBJ1-6
D gene: NA
V gene: TRBV4-1
CDR3 protein: CASSQDRYPANSPLHF
CDR3 DNA: TGCGCCAGCAGCCAAGACCGGTACCCCGCCAATTCACCCCTCCACTTT

clone size: NA
J gene: TRBJ1-5
D gene: TRBD1
V gene: TRBV30
CDR3 protein: CAWSAGTGDQPQHF
CDR3 DNA: TGTGCCTGGAGCGCCGGGACAGGGGATCAGCCCCAGCATTTT

clone size: NA
J gene: TRBJ2-1
D gene: NA
V gene: TRBV11-2
CDR3 protein: CASSSHSGPYNEQFF
CDR3 DNA: TGTGCCAGCAGCTCCCATAGCGGCCCCTACAATGAGCAGTTCTTC

clone size: NA
J gene: TRBJ1-2
D gene: NA
V gene: TRBV5-4
CDR3 protein: CASSLGPGAANYGYTF
CDR3 DNA: TGTGCCAGCAGCTTGGGACCAGGGGCCGCGAACTATGGCTACACCTTC

clone size: NA
J gene: TRBJ2-7
D gene: TRBD1
V gene: TRBV5-1
CDR3 protein: CASSSSGTGIYEQYF
CDR3 DNA: TGCGCCAGCAGCTCGTCCGGGACAGGGATTTACGAGCAGTACTTC

clone size: NA
J gene: TRBJ1-5
D gene: TRBD1
V gene: TRBV6-5
CDR3 protein: CASNTDRDQPQHF
CDR3 DNA: TGTGCCAGCAACACGGACAGGGACCAGCCCCAGCATTTT

clone size: NA
J gene: TRBJ2-3
D gene: NA
V gene: TRBV7-3
CDR3 protein: CASSLTVGVGRGGSTDTQYF
CDR3 DNA: TGTGCCAGCAGCTTAACGGTTGGCGTCGGCCGAGGGGGTAGCACAGATACGCAGTATTTT

clone size: once
J gene: TRBJ2-5
D gene: TRBD1
V gene: TRBV5-1
CDR3 protein: CASSTGQAQETQYF
CDR3 DNA: TGCGCCAGCAGCACGGGACAGGCCCAAGAGACCCAGTACTTC

clone size: NA
J gene: TRBJ1-2
D gene: NA
V gene: TRBV29-1
CDR3 protein: CSVLQGYGYTF
CDR3 DNA: TGCAGCGTGTTACAGGGCTATGGCTACACCTTC

clone size: NA
J gene: TRBJ2-3
D gene: NA
V gene: TRBV10-3
CDR3 protein: CAISGGTGRGTDTQYF
CDR3 DNA: TGTGCCATCAGTGGGGGAACGGGGAGAGGGACAGATACGCAGTATTTT

clone size: NA
J gene: TRBJ1-5
D gene: NA
V gene: TRBV11-2
CDR3 protein: CASSLIPSNQPQHF
CDR3 DNA: TGTGCCAGCAGCTTAATCCCGAGCAATCAGCCCCAGCATTTT

clone size: NA
J gene: TRBJ2-1
D gene: TRBD2
V gene: TRBV10-2
CDR3 protein: CASNLLAGVVDEQFF
CDR3 DNA: TGCGCCAGCAACTTACTAGCGGGGGTCGTAGATGAGCAGTTCTTC

clone size: NA
J gene: TRBJ2-7
D gene: TRBD1
V gene: TRBV6-5
CDR3 protein: CASSYSLQGRYEQYF
CDR3 DNA: TGTGCCAGCAGTTACTCTCTACAGGGGCGGTACGAGCAGTACTTC

clone size: NA
J gene: TRBJ1-2
D gene: NA
V gene: TRBV6-6
CDR3 protein: CASSYGAQGSGYTF
CDR3 DNA: TGTGCCAGCAGTTACGGGGCCCAGGGTTCTGGCTACACCTTC

clone size: NA
J gene: TRBJ1-1
D gene: NA
V gene: TRBV2
CDR3 protein: CARTTGLNTEAFF
CDR3 DNA: TGTGCCAGGACCACAGGGTTGAACACTGAAGCTTTCTTT

clone size: NA
J gene: TRBJ2-1
D gene: TRBD2
V gene: TRBV28
CDR3 protein: CASSLFGTSGSLGRREQFF
CDR3 DNA: TGTGCCAGCAGTTTGTTCGGGACTAGCGGGAGTTTGGGTCGGCGGGAGCAGTTCTTC

clone size: NA
J gene: TRBJ2-3
D gene: NA
V gene: TRBV4-2
CDR3 protein: CASSHDTITDTQYF
CDR3 DNA: TGTGCCAGCAGCCATGACACCATCACAGATACGCAGTATTTT

clone size: NA
J gene: TRBJ1-2
D gene: TRBD1
V gene: TRBV15
CDR3 protein: CATSRETGTGSYGYTF
CDR3 DNA: TGTGCCACCAGCAGAGAGACCGGGACAGGGAGCTATGGCTACACCTTC

clone size: NA
J gene: TRBJ2-1
D gene: TRBD1
V gene: TRBV29-1
CDR3 protein: CSVLSGGDEQFF
CDR3 DNA: TGCAGCGTTCTGTCAGGGGGCGATGAGCAGTTCTTC

clone size: NA
J gene: TRBJ1-1
D gene: TRBD1
V gene: TRBV5-1
CDR3 protein: CATQLGGTGAQEAFF
CDR3 DNA: TGCGCCACCCAGCTTGGAGGGACAGGGGCCCAAGAAGCTTTCTTT

clone size: NA
J gene: TRBJ1-4
D gene: NA
V gene: TRBV5-6
CDR3 protein: CASSPRESGNEKLFF
CDR3 DNA: TGTGCCAGCAGCCCCCGGGAAAGCGGTAATGAAAAACTGTTTTTT

clone size: NA
J gene: TRBJ2-2
D gene: NA
V gene: TRBV7-3
CDR3 protein: CASSLGAVNTGELFF
CDR3 DNA: TGTGCCAGCAGCTTGGGAGCGGTTAACACCGGGGAGCTGTTTTTT

clone size: NA
J gene: TRBJ1-2
D gene: TRBD1
V gene: TRBV7-3
CDR3 protein: CASSVDRLGYGYTF
CDR3 DNA: TGTGCCAGCAGCGTGGACAGGCTAGGATATGGCTACACCTTC

clone size: NA
J gene: TRBJ2-5
D gene: TRBD1
V gene: TRBV7-2
CDR3 protein: CASSPGQGLETQYF
CDR3 DNA: TGTGCCAGCAGTCCGGGACAGGGGTTAGAGACCCAGTACTTC

clone size: NA
J gene: TRBJ2-7
D gene: NA
V gene: TRBV7-8
CDR3 protein: CASSAGQILYEQYF
CDR3 DNA: TGTGCCAGCAGCGCGGGACAGATCCTCTACGAGCAGTACTTC

clone size: NA
J gene: TRBJ1-4
D gene: TRBD1
V gene: TRBV6-5
CDR3 protein: CASRPGTGFNEKLFF
CDR3 DNA: TGTGCCAGCAGACCCGGGACAGGGTTTAATGAAAAACTGTTTTTT

clone size: NA
J gene: TRBJ2-7
D gene: TRBD2
V gene: TRBV14
CDR3 protein: CASSQDTSGIREQYF
CDR3 DNA: TGTGCCAGCAGCCAAGATACTAGCGGGATCCGAGAGCAGTACTTC

clone size: NA
J gene: TRBJ2-7
D gene: NA
V gene: TRBV9
CDR3 protein: CASSVAGGTPSYEQYF
CDR3 DNA: TGTGCCAGCAGCGTAGCAGGTGGGACACCTTCCTACGAGCAGTACTTC